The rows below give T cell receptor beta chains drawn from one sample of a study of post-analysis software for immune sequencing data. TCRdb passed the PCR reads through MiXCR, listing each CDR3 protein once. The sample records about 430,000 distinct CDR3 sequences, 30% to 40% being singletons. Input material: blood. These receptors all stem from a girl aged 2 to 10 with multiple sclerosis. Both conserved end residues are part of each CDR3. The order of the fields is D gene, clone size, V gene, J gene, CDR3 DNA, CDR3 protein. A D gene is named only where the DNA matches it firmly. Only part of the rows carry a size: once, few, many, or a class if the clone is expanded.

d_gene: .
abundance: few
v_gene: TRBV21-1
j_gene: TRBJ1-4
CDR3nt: TGTGCCAGCAGCAAGGGGGGACAGTTTAATGAAAAACTGTTTTTT
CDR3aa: CASSKGGQFNEKLFF

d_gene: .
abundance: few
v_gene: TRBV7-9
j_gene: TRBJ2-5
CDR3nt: TGTGCCAGCACCCGGGGCAGGGAAGAGACCCAGTACTTC
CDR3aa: CASTRGREETQYF

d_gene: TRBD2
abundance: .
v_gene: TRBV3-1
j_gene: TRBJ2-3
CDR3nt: TGTGCCAGCAGCCTGCGGACTAGCTCTGCAGATACGCAGTATTTT
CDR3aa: CASSLRTSSADTQYF

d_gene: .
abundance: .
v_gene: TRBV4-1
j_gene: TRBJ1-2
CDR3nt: TGCGCCAGCAGCCAAGTAGGGAAAGGGACGGATTCCAATGGCTACACCTTC
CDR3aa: CASSQVGKGTDSNGYTF

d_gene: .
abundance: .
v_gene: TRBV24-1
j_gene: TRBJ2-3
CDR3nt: TGTGCCACCAGTCAAACAGCAGCAGATACGCAGTATTTT
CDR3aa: CATSQTAADTQYF

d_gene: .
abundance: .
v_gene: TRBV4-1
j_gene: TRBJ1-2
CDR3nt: TGCGCCAGCAGCCAAGACAACCGGGAAGGCTATGGCTACACCTTC
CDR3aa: CASSQDNREGYGYTF

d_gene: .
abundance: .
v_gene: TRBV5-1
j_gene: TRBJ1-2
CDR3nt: TGCGCCAGCAGCTTGGGGGTGCAGGGACGCTATGGCTACACCTTC
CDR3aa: CASSLGVQGRYGYTF

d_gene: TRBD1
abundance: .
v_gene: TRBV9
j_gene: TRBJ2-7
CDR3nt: TGTGCCAGCAGCGTAGACCGGGGACAGGGGGTTTCAGTGCAGTACTTC
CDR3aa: CASSVDRGQGVSVQYF

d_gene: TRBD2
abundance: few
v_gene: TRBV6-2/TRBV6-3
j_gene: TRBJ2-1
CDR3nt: TGTGCCAGCAGTTATGTGGGGACTAGCGGGAGTAATGAGCAGTTCTTC
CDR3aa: CASSYVGTSGSNEQFF

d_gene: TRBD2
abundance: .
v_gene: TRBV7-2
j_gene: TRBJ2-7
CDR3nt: TGTGCCAGCAGCTTAGGAGCGGGAGGAGGTGTGGAGTACTTC
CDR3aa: CASSLGAGGGVEYF

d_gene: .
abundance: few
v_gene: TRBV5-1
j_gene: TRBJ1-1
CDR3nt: TGCGCCAGCAGCGTGGGACACGGGAACACTGAAGCTTTCTTT
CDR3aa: CASSVGHGNTEAFF

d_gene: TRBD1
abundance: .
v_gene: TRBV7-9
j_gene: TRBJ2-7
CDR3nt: TGTGCCAGCAGCCCAGTCGGACAGGGACCTTCCTACGAGCAGTACTTC
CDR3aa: CASSPVGQGPSYEQYF

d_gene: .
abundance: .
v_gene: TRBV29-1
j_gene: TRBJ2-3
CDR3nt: TGCAGCGTTGAATGGCCACCTAGCACAGATACGCAGTATTTT
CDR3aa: CSVEWPPSTDTQYF

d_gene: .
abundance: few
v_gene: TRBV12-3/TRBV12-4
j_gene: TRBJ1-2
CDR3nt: TGTGCCAGCAGTTTACTCTCCGGGGGCGAAGACGGCTACACCTTC
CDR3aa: CASSLLSGGEDGYTF

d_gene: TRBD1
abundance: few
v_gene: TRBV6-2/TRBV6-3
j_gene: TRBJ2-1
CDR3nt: TGTGCCAGCAGTGACCTGGCGTCAGGGGGCAAGGATGAGCAGTTCTTC
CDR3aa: CASSDLASGGKDEQFF

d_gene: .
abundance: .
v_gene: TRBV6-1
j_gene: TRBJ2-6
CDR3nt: TGTGCCACCAGAAACAAGGGGACTGGGGCCAACGTCCTGACTTTC
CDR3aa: CATRNKGTGANVLTF

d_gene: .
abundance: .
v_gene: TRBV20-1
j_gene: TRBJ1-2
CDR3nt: TGCAGTGCTAGCCTTGAGGGGGGAGGGAAGGGCTACACCTTC
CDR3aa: CSASLEGGGKGYTF

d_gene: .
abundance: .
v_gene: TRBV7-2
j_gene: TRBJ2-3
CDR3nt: TGTGCCAGCAGCTTAGAACAGAACACAGATACGCAGTATTTT
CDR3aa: CASSLEQNTDTQYF

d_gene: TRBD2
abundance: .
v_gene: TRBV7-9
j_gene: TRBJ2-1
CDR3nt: TGTGCCAGCGGCAGACTAGCGGGAGATTCTGAGCAGTTCTTC
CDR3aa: CASGRLAGDSEQFF

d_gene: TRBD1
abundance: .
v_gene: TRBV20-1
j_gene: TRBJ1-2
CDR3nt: TGCAGTGCTACTGAACAGGGGGCGTATTATGGCTACACCTTC
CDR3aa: CSATEQGAYYGYTF

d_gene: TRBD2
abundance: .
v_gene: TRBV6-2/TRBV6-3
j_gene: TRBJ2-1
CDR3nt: TGTGCCAGCAGCCCCCAGGCGGGAGGGTACAATGAGCAGTTCTTC
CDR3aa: CASSPQAGGYNEQFF

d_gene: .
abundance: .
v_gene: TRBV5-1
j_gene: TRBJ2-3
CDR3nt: TGCGCCAGCAGCTTGGGTGCTAGGTTAGCGCAGTATTTT
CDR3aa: CASSLGARLAQYF

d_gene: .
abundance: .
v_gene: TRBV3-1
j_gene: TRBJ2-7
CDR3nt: TGTGCCAGCAGCCAAGTAGGGGGATACCTCGAGCAGTACTTC
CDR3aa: CASSQVGGYLEQYF

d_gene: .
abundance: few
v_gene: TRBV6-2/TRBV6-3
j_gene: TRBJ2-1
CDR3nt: TGTGCCAGCAGTTACCGACTAGTTGGGGGATCCGAGCAGTTCTTC
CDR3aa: CASSYRLVGGSEQFF

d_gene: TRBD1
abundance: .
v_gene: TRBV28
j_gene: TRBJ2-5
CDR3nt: TGTGCCAGCAGAACACAGGGGAGTGAGACCCAGTACTTC
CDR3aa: CASRTQGSETQYF

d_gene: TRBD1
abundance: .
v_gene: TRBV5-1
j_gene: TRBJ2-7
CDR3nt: TGCGCCAGCAGCGCAACAGGGGGCCCCAGGGTCTACGAGCAGTACTTC
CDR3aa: CASSATGGPRVYEQYF

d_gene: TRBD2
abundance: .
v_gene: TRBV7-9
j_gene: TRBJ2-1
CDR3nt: TGCGCCAGCAGTCTGAAACATCTAGCGGTCTACAATGAGCAGTTCTTC
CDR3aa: CASSLKHLAVYNEQFF

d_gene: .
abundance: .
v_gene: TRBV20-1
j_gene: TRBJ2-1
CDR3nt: TGCAGTGCTAGAGTCCCTGACTCCTACAATGAGCAGTTCTTC
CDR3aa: CSARVPDSYNEQFF

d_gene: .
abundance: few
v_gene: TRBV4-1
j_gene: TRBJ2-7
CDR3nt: TGCGCCAGCAGCCAAGATGGCACAGGGTCCCTCTACGAGCAGTACTTC
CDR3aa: CASSQDGTGSLYEQYF

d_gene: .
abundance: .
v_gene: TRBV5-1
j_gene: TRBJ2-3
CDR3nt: TGCGCCAGCAGCTTTAAAGGGCCAGATACGCAGTATTTT
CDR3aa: CASSFKGPDTQYF

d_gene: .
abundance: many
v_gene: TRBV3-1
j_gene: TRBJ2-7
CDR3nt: TGTGCCAGCAGCCACACCTACGAGCAGTACTTC
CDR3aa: CASSHTYEQYF

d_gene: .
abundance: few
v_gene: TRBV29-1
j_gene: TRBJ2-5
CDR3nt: TGCAGCGGAGAAAACGGGGGAGAGACCCAGTACTTC
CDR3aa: CSGENGGETQYF

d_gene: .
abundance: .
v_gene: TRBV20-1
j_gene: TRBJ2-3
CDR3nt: TGCAGTGCTAGTTCATTGGAGACGCAGTATTTT
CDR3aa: CSASSLETQYF

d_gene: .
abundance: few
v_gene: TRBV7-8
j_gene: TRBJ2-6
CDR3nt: TGTGCCAGCAGCTTTCAGAAAACTGGGGCCAACGTCCTGACTTTC
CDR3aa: CASSFQKTGANVLTF

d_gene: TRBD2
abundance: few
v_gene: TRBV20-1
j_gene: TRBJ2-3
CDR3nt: TGCAGTGCTAGAGAGCTAGCGGGAGCCGATACGCAGTATTTT
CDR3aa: CSARELAGADTQYF

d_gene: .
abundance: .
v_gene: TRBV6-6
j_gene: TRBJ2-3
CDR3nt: TGTGCCAGCAGTTACGGGGCGGGCCAATTAGCAGATACGCAGTATTTT
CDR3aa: CASSYGAGQLADTQYF

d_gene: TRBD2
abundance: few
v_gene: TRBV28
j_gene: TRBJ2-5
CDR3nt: TGTGCCAGCAGGGGGACTAGCGGGATGGAGACCCAGTACTTC
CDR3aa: CASRGTSGMETQYF